The 2 T cell receptor beta chains below were found in one sample sequenced in a study of sequential checkpoint blockade in melanoma. Stated treatment: randomized to nivolumab then ipilimumab (arm A) or the reverse (arm B). TCRdb keeps only in-frame clones here, not all; method: immunoSEQ multiplex PCR. The sample shows about 30,000 clones, 70% to 80% of them seen only once. Sequenced here: CD8+ T cells sorted from blood (inferred from file names), sampled from a patient given nivolumab and ipilimumab in sequence. These receptors all stem from a human donor with melanoma.

CDR3 loop: CASSERQGAGQPQHF. The CDR3 DNA reads TGTGCCAGCAGTGAGCGACAGGGGGCGGGTCAGCCCCAGCATTTT. The V call is TRBV2, the J call TRBJ1-5, with 10 positions matching TRBD1. V lost 3 bases and J lost 6; bases outside the gene matches: 5. The CDR3 consists of 15 residues. From germline, CDR1 is SNHLY and CDR2 FYNNEI. Based on the CDR3 plus reference TRBV2 and TRBJ1-5, the full variable domain is EPEVTQTPSHQVTQMGQEVILRCVPISNHLYFYWYRQILGQKVEFLVSFYNNEISEKSEIFDDQFSVERPDGSNFTLKIRSTKLEDSAMYFCASSERQGAGQPQHFGDGTRLSIL.

The CDR3 sequence: CASKPGLLNTGELFF. The CDR3, as DNA: TGTGCCAGCAAACCGGGACTATTGAACACCGGGGAGCTGTTTTTT. This chain joins TRBV6-6 and TRBJ2-2, with TRBD2 identical over 7 bases. Germline V gene lookup returns CDR1 MNHNY and CDR2 SVGAGI (reference sequence). The CDR3 loop spans 15 amino acids. Trimming at V came to 7 bases and at J to 1 base, leaving 6 bases not matched to a gene.